Following are 8 T cell receptor beta chains from one sample sequenced in a study of tumor-infiltrating lymphocytes in primary liver carcinoma. The roughly 19-33 mg bulk tissue piece was not sorted before simultaneous RNA and DNA extraction. Using a constant-region primer together with ProtoScript II reverse transcriptase, TCR beta cDNA was made from roughly 540 ng of total RNA. The TCR beta library was amplified through three nested multiplex PCR rounds in a modified ARM-PCR procedure. Primers for the first two PCR rounds were TRBV1-TRBV30 forward primers and a C-beta reverse primer (approximately 10 cycles per round). MiXCR, applied by TCRdb to the multiplex PCR reads, yields one record per CDR3 protein. The sample lists fewer than 50,000 distinct CDR3 sequences; around 75% were seen once. The sample consisted of tumor-adjacent normal liver tissue. These receptor sequences come from a woman in her twenties or thirties with primary liver carcinoma and hepatitis B virus infection.

This clonotype appeared many times. The V and J genes are TRBV12-3 or TRBV12-4 and TRBJ2-5, with 8 bases aligning to TRBD1. J lost 5 bases, V lost 3 bases, and 5 bases had no gene match. The CDR3 has 14 amino acids. The CDR3 nucleotides are TGTGCCAGCAGTTTCCGACAGGGGATGGAGACCCAGTACTTC. This translates into CASSFRQGMETQYF.

Concerning this clonotype itself: Relative to the germline gene, one junction end is altered; a read error may explain this. J is TRBJ2-5 and V is TRBV4-2; weak D call: TRBD2 (6 bases). From germline, CDR1 is LGHNA and CDR2 YNFKEQ. This CDR3 comprises 16 residues. In DNA form, the CDR3 reads TGCGCCAGCAGCCAAGGCGGGCTATCGGGAGTGGAGACCCAGTACTTC. Its translation: CASSQGGLSGVETQYF.

A word on this clonotype: No conserved phenylalanine or tryptophan is present at the end of the CDR3, so a read error is the likely explanation. The chain couples TRBV11-2 to TRBJ2-3; the match to TRBD2 covers 8 bases. This CDR3 spans 17 amino acids. Germline CDR1 SGHAT, CDR2 FQNNGV. The CDR3 sequence: CAISHRGSGSLTDTQYI. CDR3 nucleotide sequence: TGTGCCATCAGCCATCGAGGGAGCGGGAGCCTCACAGATACTCAGTATATT.

Worth noting for this clonotype: Since the CDR3 does not end with the conserved phenylalanine or tryptophan, this likely comes from a read error. The genes are TRBV4-1 and TRBJ1-5; possibly TRBD1 for D (6 bases). The germline V gene encodes CDR1 MGHRA and CDR2 YSYEKL. The CDR3 covers 14 residues. Between the trimmed V and J ends, which lost 8 bases and 7 bases, there was a span of 18 bases. The CDR3 protein is CASVSRTDRQPQHL. The CDR3 DNA follows: TGCGCCAGCGTCTCACGGACAGATAGACAGCCCCAGCATTTA.

The chain links TRBV12-3 or TRBV12-4 to TRBJ1-2; no definite D call. Trimming pared 1 base from V and 2 bases from J, leaving 8 bases between. The CDR3 is 14 residues long. In nucleotides, the CDR3 is TGTGCCAGCAGTTTAGGCAGGACCAACTATGGCTACACCTTC. This encodes CASSLGRTNYGYTF.

With respect to this clonotype: An end of the junction differs from the germline gene, which may be a read error. V is TRBV7-8 and J is TRBJ2-3, with unresolved D. Near its end, the DNA agrees better with TRBJ1-5, so the J call may be wrong. The CDR3 totals 16 residues. The germline V gene encodes CDR1 SGHVS and CDR2 FQNEAQ. The CDR3 spells CASSLGAGGPCDTQHF. In DNA, the CDR3 is TGCGCCAGCAGCTTAGGAGCGGGAGGGCCTTGTGATACGCAGCATTTT.

As concerns this clonotype: Given a much more abundant clone one base away, this may be a read error. This sequence joins TRBV9 and TRBJ2-5, with D perhaps TRBD2 (5 bases). The germline V gene has CDR1 SGDLS and CDR2 YYNGEE. V lost 0 bases, J lost 4 bases, and 13 bases lay in between. This CDR3 has 15 amino acids. The CDR3 nucleotides read TGTGCCAGCAGCGTAGATGGACTGGGGAGAGAGACCCAGTACTTC. It encodes CASSVDGLGRETQYF.

The sample holds one count of this clonotype. One end of the junction fails to match germline, which may point to a read error. The CDR3 region is CSVKEETGFSYEQYF. CDR3 nucleotides: TGCAGTGTTAAAGAGGAGACAGGGTTCTCGTACGAGCAATACTTC. This sequence joins TRBV29-1 and TRBJ2-7; 7 bases agree with TRBD1. Germline V lookup: CDR1 SQVTM, CDR2 ANQGSEA. The CDR3 covers 15 residues.